Listed below are T cell receptor beta chains from one sample, sequenced in a study of blood T cell repertoires in COVID-19. Profiled with immunoSEQ multiplex PCR; TCRdb holds only in-frame clones, not every one. Here the sample spans roughly 300,000 clones, around 87% being singletons. The sequenced material came from peripheral blood. The source of these receptors is a woman aged 40-49 years who had recovered from COVID-19. Both conserved end residues are part of each CDR3. The D gene is left open where the match is weak. Only some rows state a clone size, as once, few, many or a class for expanded clones.

J: TRBJ2-1; D: -; size: -; V: TRBV11-3; CDR3: CASSLGGFAYNEQFF; DNA: TGTGCCAGCAGCTTAGGAGGGTTCGCCTACAATGAGCAGTTCTTC
J: TRBJ2-5; D: -; size: -; V: TRBV7-9; CDR3: CASTNLGVQETQYF; DNA: TGTGCCAGCACCAACCTCGGAGTTCAGGAGACCCAGTACTTC
J: TRBJ2-1; D: -; size: -; V: TRBV6-6; CDR3: CASTQGVSSYNEQFF; DNA: TGTGCCAGCACCCAAGGGGTTTCCTCCTACAATGAGCAGTTCTTC
J: TRBJ2-7; D: TRBD2; size: -; V: TRBV6-2/TRBV6-3; CDR3: CASSPTGGSEQYF; DNA: TGTGCCAGCAGCCCGACGGGAGGGTCCGAGCAGTACTTC
J: TRBJ2-1; D: -; size: -; V: TRBV4-1; CDR3: CASSQVGYPGGSEQFF; DNA: TGCGCCAGCAGCCAAGTAGGCTACCCCGGCGGTAGTGAGCAGTTCTTC
J: TRBJ2-6; D: -; size: -; V: TRBV29-1; CDR3: CSVEPPGESGANVLTF; DNA: TGCAGCGTTGAGCCACCTGGGGAGTCTGGGGCCAACGTCCTGACTTTC
J: TRBJ1-6; D: TRBD1; size: -; V: TRBV30; CDR3: CAWRIRDRGNSPLHF; DNA: TGTGCCTGGAGAATACGGGACAGGGGGAATTCACCCCTCCACTTT
J: TRBJ2-7; D: -; size: -; V: TRBV27; CDR3: CASSLIGAVYEQYF; DNA: TGTGCCAGCAGTCTTATAGGGGCAGTCTACGAGCAGTACTTC
J: TRBJ2-2; D: -; size: -; V: TRBV3-1/TRBV3-2; CDR3: CASSPLTSSGELFF; DNA: TGTGCCAGCAGCCCCCTTACTAGTTCCGGGGAGCTGTTTTTT
J: TRBJ1-3; D: -; size: -; V: TRBV19; CDR3: CASSIRGGGNTIYF; DNA: TGTGCCAGTAGTATAAGGGGTGGTGGAAACACCATATATTTT
J: TRBJ1-4; D: -; size: -; V: TRBV27; CDR3: CASSQTAFATNEKLFF; DNA: TGTGCCAGCAGCCAGACAGCATTTGCAACTAATGAAAAACTGTTTTTT
J: TRBJ2-5; D: TRBD2; size: few; V: TRBV9; CDR3: CASSVGHSRAGGRFGTQYF; DNA: TGTGCCAGCAGCGTAGGGCACTCGCGTGCGGGGGGACGGTTCGGGACCCAGTACTTC
J: TRBJ2-7; D: TRBD2; size: -; V: TRBV15; CDR3: CATSRLAGGISEQYF; DNA: TGTGCCACCAGCCGACTAGCGGGGGGGATCTCCGAGCAGTACTTC
J: TRBJ2-3; D: -; size: once; V: TRBV30; CDR3: CAWSVGGFTDTQYF; DNA: TGTGCCTGGAGTGTAGGGGGTTTCACAGATACGCAGTATTTT
J: TRBJ2-3; D: -; size: -; V: TRBV29-1; CDR3: CSGRIGSTDTQYF; DNA: TGCAGCGGGAGGATAGGGAGCACAGATACGCAGTATTTT
J: TRBJ2-7; D: -; size: -; V: TRBV19; CDR3: CASSSTSYEQYF; DNA: TGTGCCAGTAGTAGTACCAGCTACGAGCAGTACTTC